This TCR beta chain was sequenced during a study of monozygotic twins with inflammatory bowel disease. The CDR3 is 12 residues long. CDR1 and CDR2 (germline): MNHEY, SVGEGT. TCRdb reprocessed the 5' RACE reads and reports one entry per CDR3 protein, with no DNA. The listing records approximately 85,000 distinct CDR3 sequences. Donors gave about 2.3 ml of blood apiece. It was from whole blood, with no T cell sorting, that total RNA was isolated. Sequencing was carried out using blood. This clonotype was sampled from a human donor with ulcerative colitis or Crohn's disease, or a healthy co-twin of an affected twin (not recorded which). This chain links TRBV6-2 or TRBV6-3 with TRBJ2-7. The CDR3 sequence is CASSYAYYEQYF.